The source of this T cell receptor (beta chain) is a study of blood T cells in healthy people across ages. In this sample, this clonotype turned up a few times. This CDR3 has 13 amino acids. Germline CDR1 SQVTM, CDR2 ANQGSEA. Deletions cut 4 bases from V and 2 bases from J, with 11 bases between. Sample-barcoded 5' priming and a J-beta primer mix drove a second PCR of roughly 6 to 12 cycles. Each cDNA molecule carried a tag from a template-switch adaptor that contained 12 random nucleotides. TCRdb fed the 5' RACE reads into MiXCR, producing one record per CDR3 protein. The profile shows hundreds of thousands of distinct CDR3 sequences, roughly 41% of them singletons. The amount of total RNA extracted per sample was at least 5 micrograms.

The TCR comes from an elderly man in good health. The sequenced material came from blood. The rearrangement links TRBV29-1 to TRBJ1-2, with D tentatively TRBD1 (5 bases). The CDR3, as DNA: TGCAGCGTTGTAGGGGTCAGAAACTATGGCTACACCTTC. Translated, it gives CSVVGVRNYGYTF.